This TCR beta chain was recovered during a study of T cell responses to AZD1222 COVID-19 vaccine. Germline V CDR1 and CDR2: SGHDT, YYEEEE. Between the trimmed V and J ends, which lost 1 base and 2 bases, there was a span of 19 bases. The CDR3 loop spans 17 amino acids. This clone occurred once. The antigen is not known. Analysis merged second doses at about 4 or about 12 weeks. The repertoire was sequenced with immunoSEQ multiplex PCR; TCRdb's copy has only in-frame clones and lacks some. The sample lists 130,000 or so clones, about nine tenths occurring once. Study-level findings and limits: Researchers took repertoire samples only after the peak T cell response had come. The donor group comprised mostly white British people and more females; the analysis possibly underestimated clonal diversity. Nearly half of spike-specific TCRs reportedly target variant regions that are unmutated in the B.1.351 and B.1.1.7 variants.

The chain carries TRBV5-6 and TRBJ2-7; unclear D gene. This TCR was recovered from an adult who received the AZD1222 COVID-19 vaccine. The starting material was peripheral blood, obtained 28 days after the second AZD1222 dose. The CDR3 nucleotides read TGTGCCAGCAGCTTGTCAAGGCTGCACGGTGGAACCTACGAGCAGTACTTC. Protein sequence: CASSLSRLHGGTYEQYF. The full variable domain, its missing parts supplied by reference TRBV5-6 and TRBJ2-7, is DAGVTQSPTHLIKTRGQQVTLRCSPKSGHDTVSWYQQALGQGPQFIFQYYEEEERQRGNFPDRFSGHQFPNYSSELNVNALLLGDSALYLCASSLSRLHGGTYEQYFGPGTRLTVT.